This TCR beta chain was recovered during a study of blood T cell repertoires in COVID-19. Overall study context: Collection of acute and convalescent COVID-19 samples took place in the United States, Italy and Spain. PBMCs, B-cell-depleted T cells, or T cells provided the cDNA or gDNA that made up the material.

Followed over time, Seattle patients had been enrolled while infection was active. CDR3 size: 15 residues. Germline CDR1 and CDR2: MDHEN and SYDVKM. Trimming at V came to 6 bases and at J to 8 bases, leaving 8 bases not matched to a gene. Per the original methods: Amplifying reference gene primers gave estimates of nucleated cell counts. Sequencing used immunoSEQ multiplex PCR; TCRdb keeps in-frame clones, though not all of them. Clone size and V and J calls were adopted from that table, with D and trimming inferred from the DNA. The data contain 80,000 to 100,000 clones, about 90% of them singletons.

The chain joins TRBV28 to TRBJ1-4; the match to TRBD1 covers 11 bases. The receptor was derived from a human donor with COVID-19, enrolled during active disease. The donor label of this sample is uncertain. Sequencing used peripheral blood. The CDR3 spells CASSTGTGGREKLFF. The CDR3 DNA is TGTGCCAGCAGCACGGGGACAGGGGGTAGGGAAAAACTGTTTTTT.